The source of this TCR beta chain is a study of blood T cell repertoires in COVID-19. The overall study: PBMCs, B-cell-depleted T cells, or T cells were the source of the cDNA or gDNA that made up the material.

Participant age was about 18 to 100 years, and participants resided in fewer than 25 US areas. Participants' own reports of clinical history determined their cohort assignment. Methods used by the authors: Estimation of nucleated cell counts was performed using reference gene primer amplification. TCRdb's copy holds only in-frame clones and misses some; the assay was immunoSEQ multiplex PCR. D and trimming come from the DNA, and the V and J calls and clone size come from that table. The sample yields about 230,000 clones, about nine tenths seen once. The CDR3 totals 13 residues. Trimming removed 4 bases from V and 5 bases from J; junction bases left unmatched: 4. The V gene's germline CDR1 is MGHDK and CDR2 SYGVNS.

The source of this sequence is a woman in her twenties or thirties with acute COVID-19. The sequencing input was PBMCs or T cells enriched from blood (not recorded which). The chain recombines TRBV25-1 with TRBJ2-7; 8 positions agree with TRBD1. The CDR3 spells CASSGQGLDEQYF. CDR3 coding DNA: TGTGCCAGCAGTGGACAGGGGTTAGACGAGCAGTACTTC.